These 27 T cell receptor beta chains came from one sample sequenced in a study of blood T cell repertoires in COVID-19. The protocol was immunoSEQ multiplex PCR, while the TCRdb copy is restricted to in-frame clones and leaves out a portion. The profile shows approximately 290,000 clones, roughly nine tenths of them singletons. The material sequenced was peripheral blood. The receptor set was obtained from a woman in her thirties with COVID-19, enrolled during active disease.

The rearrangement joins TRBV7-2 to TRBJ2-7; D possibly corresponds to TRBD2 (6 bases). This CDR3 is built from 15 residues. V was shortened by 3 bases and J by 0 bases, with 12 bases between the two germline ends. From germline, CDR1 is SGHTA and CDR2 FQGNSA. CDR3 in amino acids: CASSLGDSSSYEQYF. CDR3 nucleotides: TGTGCCAGCAGCTTGGGGGACTCCAGCTCCTACGAGCAGTACTTC. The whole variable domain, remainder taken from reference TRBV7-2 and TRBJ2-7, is GAGVSQSPSNKVTEKGKDVELRCDPISGHTALYWYRQSLGQGLEFLIYFQGNSAPDKSGLPSDRFSAERTGGSVSTLTIQRTQQEDSAVYLCASSLGDSSSYEQYFGPGTRLTVT.

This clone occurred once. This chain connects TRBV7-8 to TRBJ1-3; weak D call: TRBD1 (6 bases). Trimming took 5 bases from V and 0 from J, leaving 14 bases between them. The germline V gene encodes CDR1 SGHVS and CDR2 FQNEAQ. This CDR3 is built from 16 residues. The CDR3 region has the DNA TGTGCCAGCAGCCCACCCTACAGGGACTCTGGAAACACCATATATTTT. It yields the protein CASSPPYRDSGNTIYF.

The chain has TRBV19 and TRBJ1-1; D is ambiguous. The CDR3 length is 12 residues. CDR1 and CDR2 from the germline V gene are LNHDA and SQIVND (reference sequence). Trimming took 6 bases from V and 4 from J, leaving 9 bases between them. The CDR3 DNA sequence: TGTGCCAGTAGGGTTGGCGGCACTGAAGCTTTCTTT. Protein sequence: CASRVGGTEAFF.

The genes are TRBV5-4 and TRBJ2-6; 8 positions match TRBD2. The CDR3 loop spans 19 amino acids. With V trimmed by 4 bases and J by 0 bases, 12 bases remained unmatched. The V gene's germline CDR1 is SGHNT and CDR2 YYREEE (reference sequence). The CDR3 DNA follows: TGTGCCAGCAGCACTACACTAGCGGCTTCATTCTCTGGGGCCAACGTCCTGACTTTC. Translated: CASSTTLAASFSGANVLTF.

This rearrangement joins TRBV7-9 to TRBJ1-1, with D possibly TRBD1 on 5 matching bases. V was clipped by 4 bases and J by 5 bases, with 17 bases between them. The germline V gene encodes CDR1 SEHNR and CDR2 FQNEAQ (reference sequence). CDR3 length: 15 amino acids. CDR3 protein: CASSSYRTGGTEAFF. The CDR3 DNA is TGTGCCAGCAGCTCTTATAGGACCGGGGGGACTGAAGCTTTCTTT. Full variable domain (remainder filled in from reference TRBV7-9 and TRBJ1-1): DTGVSQNPRHKITKRGQNVTFRCDPISEHNRLYWYRQTLGQGPEFLTYFQNEAQLEKSRLLSDRFSAERPKGSFSTLEIQRTEQGDSAMYLCASSSYRTGGTEAFFGQGTRLTVV.

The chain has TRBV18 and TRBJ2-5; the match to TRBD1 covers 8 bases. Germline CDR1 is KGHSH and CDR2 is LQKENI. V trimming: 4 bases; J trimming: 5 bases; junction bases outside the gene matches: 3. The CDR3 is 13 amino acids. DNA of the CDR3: TGTGCCAGCTCACTGACAGGGGAGGAGACCCAGTACTTC. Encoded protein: CASSLTGEETQYF.

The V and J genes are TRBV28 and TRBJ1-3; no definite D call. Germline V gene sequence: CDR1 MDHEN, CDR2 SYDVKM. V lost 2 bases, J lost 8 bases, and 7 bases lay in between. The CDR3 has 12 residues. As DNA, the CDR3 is TGTGCCAGCAGTTTAGAGAGGCACACCATATATTTT. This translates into CASSLERHTIYF.

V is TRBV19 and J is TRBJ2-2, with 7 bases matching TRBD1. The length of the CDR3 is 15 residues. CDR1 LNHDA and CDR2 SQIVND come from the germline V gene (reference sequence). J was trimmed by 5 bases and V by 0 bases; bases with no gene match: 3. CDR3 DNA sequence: TGTGCCAGTAGTATAGAAGGCAGGGGGACCGGGGAGCTGTTTTTT. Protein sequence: CASSIEGRGTGELFF.

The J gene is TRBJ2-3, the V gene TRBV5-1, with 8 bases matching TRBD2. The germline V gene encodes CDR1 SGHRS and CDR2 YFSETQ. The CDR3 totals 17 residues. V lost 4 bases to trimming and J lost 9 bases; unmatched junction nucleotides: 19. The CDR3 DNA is TGCGCCAGCAGCCCTGTGGTGACGGGAGGGCCGGCGCCCACGCAGTATTTT. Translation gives CASSPVVTGGPAPTQYF.

The CDR3 nucleotides read TGTGCCAGCAGTGGACTAGCGGGAGACCCAGATACGCAGTATTTT. Residues: CASSGLAGDPDTQYF. The chain links TRBV2 to TRBJ2-3; TRBD2 matches 12 bases. Per the germline V gene, CDR1 is SNHLY and CDR2 is FYNNEI. J was trimmed by 4 bases and V by 4 bases; bases with no gene match: 3. CDR3 length equals 15 residues.

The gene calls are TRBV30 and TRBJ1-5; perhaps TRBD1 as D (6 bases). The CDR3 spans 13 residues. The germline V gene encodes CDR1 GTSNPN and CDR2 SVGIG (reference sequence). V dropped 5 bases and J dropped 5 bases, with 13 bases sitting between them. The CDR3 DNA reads TGTGCCTGGGGGACACAAAAAGATCAGCCCCAGCATTTT. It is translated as CAWGTQKDQPQHF.

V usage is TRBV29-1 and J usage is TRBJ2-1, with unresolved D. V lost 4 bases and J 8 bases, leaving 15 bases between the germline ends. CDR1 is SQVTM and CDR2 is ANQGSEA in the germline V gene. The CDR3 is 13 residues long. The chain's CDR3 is CSVVTSGFDEQFF. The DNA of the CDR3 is TGCAGCGTTGTAACGTCCGGGTTCGATGAGCAGTTCTTC.

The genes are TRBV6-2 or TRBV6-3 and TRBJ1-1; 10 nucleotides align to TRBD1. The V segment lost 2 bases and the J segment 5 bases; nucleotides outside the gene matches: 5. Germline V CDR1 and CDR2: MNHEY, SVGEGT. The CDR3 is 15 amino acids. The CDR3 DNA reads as TGTGCCAGCAGTTACGGGGGACAGGGGAAGACTGAAGCTTTCTTT. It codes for CASSYGGQGKTEAFF.

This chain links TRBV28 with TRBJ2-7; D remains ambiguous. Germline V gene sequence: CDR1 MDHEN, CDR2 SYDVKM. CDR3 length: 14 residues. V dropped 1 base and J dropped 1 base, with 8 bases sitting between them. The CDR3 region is CASSLFGGSYEQYF. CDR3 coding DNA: TGTGCCAGCAGTTTATTTGGCGGTTCCTACGAGCAGTACTTC. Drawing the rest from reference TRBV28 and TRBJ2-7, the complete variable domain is DVKVTQSSRYLVKRTGEKVFLECVQDMDHENMFWYRQDPGLGLRLIYFSYDVKMKEKGDIPEGYSVSREKKERFSLILESASTNQTSMYLCASSLFGGSYEQYFGPGTRLTVT.

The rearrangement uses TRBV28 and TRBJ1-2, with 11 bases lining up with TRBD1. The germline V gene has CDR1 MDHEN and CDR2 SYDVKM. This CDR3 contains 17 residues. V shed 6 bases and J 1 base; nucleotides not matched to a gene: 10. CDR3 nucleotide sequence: TGTGCCAGCAGCCCACCCGGGACAGGGGGATTTAACTATGGCTACACCTTC. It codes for CASSPPGTGGFNYGYTF.

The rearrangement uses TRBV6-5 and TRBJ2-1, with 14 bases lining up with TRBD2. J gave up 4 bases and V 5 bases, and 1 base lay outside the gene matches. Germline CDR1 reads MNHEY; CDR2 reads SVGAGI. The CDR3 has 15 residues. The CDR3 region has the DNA TGTGCCAGCAGTCGGACTAGCGGGGGGTACAATGAGCAGTTCTTC. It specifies CASSRTSGGYNEQFF.

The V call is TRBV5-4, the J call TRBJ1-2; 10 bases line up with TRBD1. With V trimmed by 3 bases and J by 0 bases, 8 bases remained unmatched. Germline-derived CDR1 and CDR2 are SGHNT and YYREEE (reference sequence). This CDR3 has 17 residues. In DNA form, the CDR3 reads TGTGCCAGCAGCTCTCTGGACAGGGGGGCGTCTAACTATGGCTACACCTTC. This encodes CASSSLDRGASNYGYTF.

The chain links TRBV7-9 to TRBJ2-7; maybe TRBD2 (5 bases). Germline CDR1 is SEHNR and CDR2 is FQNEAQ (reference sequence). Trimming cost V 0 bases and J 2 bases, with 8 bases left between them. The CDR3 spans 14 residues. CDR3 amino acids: CASSLAIATYEQYF. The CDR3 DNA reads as TGTGCCAGCAGCTTAGCCATAGCGACCTACGAGCAGTACTTC.

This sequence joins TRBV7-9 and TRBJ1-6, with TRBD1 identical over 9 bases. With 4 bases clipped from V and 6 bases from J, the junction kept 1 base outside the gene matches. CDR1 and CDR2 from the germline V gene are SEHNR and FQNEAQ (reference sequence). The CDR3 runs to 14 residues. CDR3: CASSWTGVNSPLHF. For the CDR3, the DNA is TGTGCCAGCAGCTGGACAGGGGTTAATTCACCCCTCCACTTT. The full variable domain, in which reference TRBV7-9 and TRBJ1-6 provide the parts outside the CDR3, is DTGVSQNPRHKITKRGQNVTFRCDPISEHNRLYWYRQTLGQGPEFLTYFQNEAQLEKSRLLSDRFSAERPKGSFSTLEIQRTEQGDSAMYLCASSWTGVNSPLHFGNGTRLTVT.

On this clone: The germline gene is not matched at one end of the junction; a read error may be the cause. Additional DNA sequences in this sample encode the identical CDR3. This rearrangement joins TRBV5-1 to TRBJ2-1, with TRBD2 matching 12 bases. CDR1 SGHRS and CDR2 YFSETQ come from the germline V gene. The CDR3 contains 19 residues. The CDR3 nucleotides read TGCGCCAGCAGCTCCCACTACCGGACTAGCGGGACTTCCTATAATGAGCAGTTCTTC. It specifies CASSSHYRTSGTSYNEQFF.

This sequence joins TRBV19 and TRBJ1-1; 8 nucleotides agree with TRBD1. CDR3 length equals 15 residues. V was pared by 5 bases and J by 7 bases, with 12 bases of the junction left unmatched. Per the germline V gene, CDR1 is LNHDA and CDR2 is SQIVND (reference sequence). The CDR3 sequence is CASSPHGQGAREAFF. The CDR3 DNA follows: TGTGCCAGTAGTCCCCACGGGCAGGGGGCCCGTGAAGCTTTCTTT.

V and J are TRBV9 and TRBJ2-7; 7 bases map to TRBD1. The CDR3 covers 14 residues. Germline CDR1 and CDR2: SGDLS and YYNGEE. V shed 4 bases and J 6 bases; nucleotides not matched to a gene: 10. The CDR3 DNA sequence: TGTGCCAGCAGCTCTCGGACAGGAACAGGCGAGCAGTACTTC. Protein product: CASSSRTGTGEQYF.

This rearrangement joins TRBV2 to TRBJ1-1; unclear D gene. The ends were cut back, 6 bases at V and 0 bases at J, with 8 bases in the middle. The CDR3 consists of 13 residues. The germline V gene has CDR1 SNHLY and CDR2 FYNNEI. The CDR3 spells CASRTSMNTEAFF. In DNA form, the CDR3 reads TGTGCCAGCAGGACTTCCATGAACACTGAAGCTTTCTTT.

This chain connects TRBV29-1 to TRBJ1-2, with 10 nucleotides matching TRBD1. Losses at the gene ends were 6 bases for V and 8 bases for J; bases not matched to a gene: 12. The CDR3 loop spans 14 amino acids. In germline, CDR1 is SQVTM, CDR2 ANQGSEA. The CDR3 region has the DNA TGCAGCGTCTACGTCCCGGGACAGGGGCTAGGCTACACCTTC. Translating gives CSVYVPGQGLGYTF.

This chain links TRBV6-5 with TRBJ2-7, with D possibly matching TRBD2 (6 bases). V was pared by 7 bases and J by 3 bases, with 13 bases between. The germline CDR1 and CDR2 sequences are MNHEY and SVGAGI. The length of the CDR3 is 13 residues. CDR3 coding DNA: TGTGCCAGCATCGGGGACTCTCACTACGAGCAGTACTTC. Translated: CASIGDSHYEQYF.

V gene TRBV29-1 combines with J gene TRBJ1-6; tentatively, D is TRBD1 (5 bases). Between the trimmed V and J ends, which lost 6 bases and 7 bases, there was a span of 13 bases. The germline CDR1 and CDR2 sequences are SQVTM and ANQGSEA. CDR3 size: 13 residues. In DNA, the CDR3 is TGCAGCGTCGGGGACTCGGGAAATTCACCCCTCCACTTT. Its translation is CSVGDSGNSPLHF.

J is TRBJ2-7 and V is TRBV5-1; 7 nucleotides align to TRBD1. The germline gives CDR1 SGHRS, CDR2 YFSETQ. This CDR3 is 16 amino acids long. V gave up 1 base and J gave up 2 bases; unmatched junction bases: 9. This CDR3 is CASSLNPGTETYEQYF. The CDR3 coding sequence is TGCGCCAGCAGCTTGAATCCCGGGACAGAAACCTACGAGCAGTACTTC. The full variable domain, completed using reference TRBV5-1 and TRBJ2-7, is KAGVTQTPRYLIKTRGQQVTLSCSPISGHRSVSWYQQTPGQGLQFLFEYFSETQRNKGNFPGRFSGRQFSNSRSEMNVSTLELGDSALYLCASSLNPGTETYEQYFGPGTRLTVT.